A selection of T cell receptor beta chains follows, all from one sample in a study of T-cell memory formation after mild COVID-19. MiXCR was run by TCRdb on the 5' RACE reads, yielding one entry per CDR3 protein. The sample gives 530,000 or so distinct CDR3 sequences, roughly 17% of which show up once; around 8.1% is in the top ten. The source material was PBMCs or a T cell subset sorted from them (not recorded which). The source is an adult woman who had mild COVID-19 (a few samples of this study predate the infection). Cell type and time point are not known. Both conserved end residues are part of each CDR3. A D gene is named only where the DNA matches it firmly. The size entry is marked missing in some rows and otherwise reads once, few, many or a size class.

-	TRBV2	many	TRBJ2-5	CASTRDQKGETQYF	TGTGCCAGCACTCGGGACCAAAAGGGAGAGACCCAGTACTTC
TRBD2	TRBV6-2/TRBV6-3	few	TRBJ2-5	CASSSGLAGRTQYF	TGTGCCAGCAGTTCCGGACTAGCGGGCAGGACCCAGTACTTC
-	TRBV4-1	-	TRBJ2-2	CASTLHQGNTGELFF	TGCGCCAGCACCCTGCACCAGGGGAACACCGGGGAGCTGTTTTTT
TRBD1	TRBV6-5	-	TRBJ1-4	CASSGGTATNEKLFF	TGTGCCAGCAGTGGAGGGACAGCAACTAATGAAAAACTGTTTTTT
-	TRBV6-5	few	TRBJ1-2	CASSYSGHGYTF	TGTGCCAGCAGTTACTCCGGCCATGGCTACACCTTC
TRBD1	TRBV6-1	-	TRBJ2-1	CASRPQTGLFYNEQFF	TGTGCCAGCAGGCCCCAGACAGGGCTTTTTTACAATGAGCAGTTCTTC
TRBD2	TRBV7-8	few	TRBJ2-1	CASSSLAGGKSSYNEQFF	TGTGCCAGCAGCTCACTAGCGGGGGGGAAAAGCTCCTACAATGAGCAGTTCTTC
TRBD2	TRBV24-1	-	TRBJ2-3	CATSDRLTSGIGGDTQYF	TGTGCCACCAGTGATCGCTTGACTAGCGGGATTGGTGGAGATACGCAGTATTTT
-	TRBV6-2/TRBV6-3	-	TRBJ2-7	CASSYPRIPYEQYF	TGTGCCAGCAGTTACCCCCGGATCCCCTACGAGCAGTACTTC
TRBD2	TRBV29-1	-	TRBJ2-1	CSVELAGFYNEQFF	TGCAGCGTTGAGCTAGCGGGGTTCTACAATGAGCAGTTCTTC
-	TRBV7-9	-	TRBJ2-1	CASSLVKEDGNNEQFF	TGTGCCAGCAGCTTAGTGAAAGAGGACGGAAACAATGAGCAGTTCTTC
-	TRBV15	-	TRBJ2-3	CATSRWAQGGTDTQYF	TGTGCCACCAGCAGATGGGCACAGGGAGGCACAGATACGCAGTATTTT
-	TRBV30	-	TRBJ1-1	CAWSVQGWNTEAFF	TGTGCCTGGAGTGTACAGGGCTGGAACACTGAAGCTTTCTTT
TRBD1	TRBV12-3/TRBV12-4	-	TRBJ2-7	CASSNRGNQYEQYF	TGTGCCAGCAGTAACAGGGGGAATCAATACGAGCAGTACTTC
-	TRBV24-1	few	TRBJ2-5	CATSDYRQETQYF	TGTGCCACCAGTGACTACAGGCAAGAGACCCAGTACTTC
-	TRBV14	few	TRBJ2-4	CASSQETKVVFDIQYF	TGTGCCAGCAGCCAAGAAACAAAAGTAGTCTTCGACATTCAGTACTTC
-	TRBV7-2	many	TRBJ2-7	CASSLYYEQYF	TGTGCCAGCAGTCTTTACTACGAGCAGTACTTC
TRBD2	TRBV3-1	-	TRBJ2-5	CASTRGGLAQETQYF	TGTGCCAGCACGCGGGGGGGACTAGCGCAAGAGACCCAGTACTTC
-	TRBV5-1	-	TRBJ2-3	CASSLEAIGTATQDTQYF	TGCGCCAGCAGCTTGGAAGCCATAGGGACGGCAACACAGGATACGCAGTATTTT
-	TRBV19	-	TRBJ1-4	CASSSGQGWGTNEKLFF	TGTGCCAGTAGTTCGGGGCAGGGATGGGGAACTAATGAAAAACTGTTTTTT
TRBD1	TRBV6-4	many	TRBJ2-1	CASSEGTGGNNEQFF	TGTGCCAGCAGTGAAGGGACAGGGGGCAACAATGAGCAGTTCTTC
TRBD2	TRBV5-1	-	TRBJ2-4	CASSLGLERDAKNIQYF	TGCGCCAGCAGCTTGGGCCTAGAGCGGGATGCCAAAAACATTCAGTACTTC
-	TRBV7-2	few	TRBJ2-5	CASSLVGGRGISLETQYF	TGTGCCAGCAGCTTAGTGGGAGGCAGGGGCATTTCGTTAGAGACCCAGTACTTC
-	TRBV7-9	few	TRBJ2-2	CASSEVAGLTSNTGELFF	TGTGCCAGCAGCGAAGTGGCAGGGCTTACCTCGAACACCGGGGAGCTGTTTTTT
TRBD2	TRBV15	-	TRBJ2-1	CATSRSGLAGGGNEQFF	TGTGCCACCAGCAGATCCGGACTAGCGGGAGGAGGAAATGAGCAGTTCTTC
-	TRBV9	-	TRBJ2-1	CASSATWAAGAFNEQFF	TGTGCCAGCAGCGCAACCTGGGCGGCCGGGGCCTTCAATGAGCAGTTCTTC
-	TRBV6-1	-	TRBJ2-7	CATSPYEQYF	TGTGCCACCTCCCCATACGAGCAGTACTTC
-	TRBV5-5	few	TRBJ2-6	CASHGLGAVWPNVLTF	TGTGCCAGTCATGGCCTAGGAGCCGTCTGGCCCAACGTCCTGACTTTC
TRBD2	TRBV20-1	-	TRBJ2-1	CSASLAGASAPFGNEQFF	TGCAGTGCTAGCCTAGCGGGAGCCTCCGCCCCTTTTGGCAATGAGCAGTTCTTC
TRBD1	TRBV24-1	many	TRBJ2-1	CATSEAGTGSYNEQFF	TGTGCCACCAGTGAGGCCGGGACAGGCTCCTACAATGAGCAGTTCTTC
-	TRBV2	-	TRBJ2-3	CASFRTDTQYF	TGTGCCAGCTTTCGAACAGATACGCAGTATTTT
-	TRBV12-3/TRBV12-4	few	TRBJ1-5	CASSLRSGYQPQHF	TGTGCCAGCAGTTTAAGGTCGGGGTATCAGCCCCAGCATTTT
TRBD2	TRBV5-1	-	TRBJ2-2	CASSPGLALSTGELFF	TGCGCCAGCAGCCCGGGACTAGCTTTGTCCACCGGGGAGCTGTTTTTT
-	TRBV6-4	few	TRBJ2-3	CASSVAGFGTQYF	TGTGCCAGCAGTGTTGCGGGATTCGGTACGCAGTATTTT
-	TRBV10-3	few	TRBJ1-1	CAISESNSNTEAFF	TGTGCCATCAGTGAGTCGAACAGTAACACTGAAGCTTTCTTT
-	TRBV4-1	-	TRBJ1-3	CASSQGSPDSYSGNTIYF	TGCGCCAGCAGCCAAGGTTCACCAGACAGCTACTCTGGAAACACCATATATTTT
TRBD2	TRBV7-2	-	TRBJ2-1	CASSFTSGGYNEQFF	TGTGCCAGCAGCTTCACTAGCGGGGGTTACAATGAGCAGTTCTTC
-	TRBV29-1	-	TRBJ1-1	CSVRGAGAFANTEAFF	TGCAGCGTCCGCGGGGCAGGGGCTTTCGCGAACACTGAAGCTTTCTTT
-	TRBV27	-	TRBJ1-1	CASSFASTGTGEAFF	TGTGCCAGCAGTTTCGCTTCCACAGGGACCGGTGAAGCTTTCTTT
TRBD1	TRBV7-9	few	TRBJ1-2	CASSSPGQGRGYTF	TGTGCCAGCAGCTCACCGGGACAGGGGAGGGGCTACACCTTC